The sample holds a few counts of the clone carrying this TCR beta chain. The data stem from a study of T-cell memory formation after mild COVID-19. The V gene lost 5 bases and the J gene lost 9 bases, with 11 bases spanning the gap. The V gene's germline CDR1 is KGHSH and CDR2 LQKENI. This CDR3 has 12 amino acids. In TCRdb, the 5' RACE reads were re-called with MiXCR into one record per CDR3 protein. The sample carries 200,000 to 300,000 distinct CDR3 sequences, approximately 15% recorded once. Sequenced material: PBMCs or a T cell subset sorted from them (not recorded which). The rearrangement joins TRBV18 to TRBJ2-1; D gene uncertain. This TCR derives from an adult woman who had mild COVID-19 (a few samples of this study predate the infection). Cell type and time point are not known. The CDR3 coding sequence is TGTGCCAGCTCAAGTGATAGGACTGAGCAGTTCTTC. Its protein is CASSSDRTEQFF.